These 25 T cell receptor beta chains were sequenced from one sample in a study of cytomegalovirus exposure and HLA in healthy donors. The PCR used 60 Vbeta and 13 Jbeta primers. This table comes from immunoSEQ multiplex PCR, and its TCRdb copy is limited to in-frame clones, with some not included. The repertoire consists of hundreds of thousands of clones, with 75% to 80% occurring once and the leading ten covering around 1.8%. Sequenced material: PBMCs. The receptor set was obtained from a man between 18 and 29 years old in good health and CMV-seronegative.

As concerns this clone: The DNA is omitted, as the CDR3 cannot be located on it reliably, and the CDR3 follows TCRdb's listing. Additional DNA sequences in this sample encode the identical CDR3. This sequence joins TRBV29-1 and TRBJ1-1; the table gives TRBD1 as D, unverified against the DNA. The CDR3 contains 11 residues when both ends are counted. Germline V lookup: CDR1 SQVTM, CDR2 ANQGSEA. The CDR3 spells CSVGQGTEAFF.

The gene calls are TRBV7-9 and TRBJ1-2; D ambiguous. V lost 4 bases and J lost 2, with 17 bases in between. Germline V gives CDR1 SEHNR, CDR2 FQNEAQ (reference sequence). There are 16 residues in the CDR3. This CDR3 reads CASSSPLAAANYGYTF. The CDR3 DNA reads TGTGCCAGCAGCTCCCCCCTGGCAGCAGCGAACTATGGCTACACCTTC.

The chain employs TRBV27 and TRBJ2-5; 11 bases fit TRBD1. CDR3 length equals 16 residues. The germline V gene encodes CDR1 MNHEY and CDR2 SMNVEV (reference sequence). V lost 6 bases, J lost 5 bases, and 11 bases stayed unmatched. This CDR3 is CASSSWGQGVQETQYF. The CDR3 DNA sequence: TGTGCCAGCAGCTCATGGGGACAGGGGGTTCAGGAGACCCAGTACTTC.

This chain's CDR3 is CASSRRGEGNQPQHF. CDR3 in DNA: TGTGCCAGTAGTCGCAGGGGAGAAGGCAATCAGCCCCAGCATTTT. The V call is TRBV19, the J call TRBJ1-5, with a possible D match to TRBD1 (6 bases). Germline values: CDR1 LNHDA, CDR2 SQIVND (reference sequence). There are 15 residues in the CDR3. Trimming took 5 bases from V and 2 from J, leaving 13 bases between them.

This rearrangement joins TRBV7-9 to TRBJ2-1; the D gene is possibly TRBD1 (5 bases). The CDR3 spans 16 residues. Germline V gene lookup returns CDR1 SEHNR and CDR2 FQNEAQ (reference sequence). The V gene lost 1 base and the J gene lost 2 bases, with 12 bases spanning the gap. CDR3 sequence (DNA): TGTGCCAGCAGCTTAGACCTAGGGGCCACCTACAATGAGCAGTTCTTC. Translated, it gives CASSLDLGATYNEQFF.

The chain recombines TRBV29-1 with TRBJ1-2; the D gene is possibly TRBD1 (5 bases). The CDR3 extends over 13 amino acids. The germline V gene has CDR1 SQVTM and CDR2 ANQGSEA. Trimming took 4 bases from V and 2 from J, leaving 11 bases between them. The CDR3 is CSVVAGENYGYTF. DNA for the CDR3: TGCAGCGTTGTGGCGGGGGAGAACTATGGCTACACCTTC.

V usage is TRBV19 and J usage is TRBJ1-2, with 7 bases identical to TRBD1. The CDR3 consists of 16 residues. V trimming: 7 bases; J trimming: 0 bases; junction bases outside the gene matches: 11. Germline CDR1 is LNHDA and CDR2 is SQIVND (reference sequence). CDR3 in amino acids: CASTLTRDRPNYGYTF. In nucleotides, the CDR3 is TGTGCCAGTACCCTCACCCGGGACAGACCTAACTATGGCTACACCTTC.

The chain has TRBV5-1 and TRBJ2-5; 7 bases agree with TRBD2. V shed 3 bases, J shed 4 bases, and the junction held 6 bases outside the gene matches. Germline V lookup: CDR1 SGHRS, CDR2 YFSETQ. The CDR3 runs 14 residues. The CDR3 nucleotides are TGCGCCAGCAGCTCCGGACTAGGCCTAGAGACCCAGTACTTC. Protein sequence: CASSSGLGLETQYF.

This CDR3 reads CASSLLAGGPNEQFF. In DNA form, the CDR3 reads TGCGCCAGCAGCCTACTAGCGGGGGGGCCAAATGAGCAGTTCTTC. The J gene is TRBJ2-1, the V gene TRBV4-3; 13 positions agree with TRBD2. Per germline, CDR1 LGHNA and CDR2 YSLEER. The J segment lost 7 bases and the V segment lost 4 bases, leaving 4 bases of the junction unmatched. There are 15 residues in the CDR3.

The chain is built from TRBV18 and TRBJ2-1; D possibly corresponds to TRBD2 (5 bases). There are 15 residues in the CDR3. Germline CDR1 and CDR2: KGHSH and LQKENI. V was clipped by 3 bases and J by 0 bases, with 9 bases between them. Here the CDR3 reads CASSPTKSSYNEQFF. The CDR3 DNA reads TGTGCCAGCTCACCGACTAAAAGCTCCTACAATGAGCAGTTCTTC.

The J gene is TRBJ2-5, the V gene TRBV2; tentatively, D is TRBD2 (5 bases). CDR1 is SNHLY and CDR2 is FYNNEI in the germline V gene. This CDR3 is 11 amino acids long. Trimming took off 7 bases at V and 9 bases at J, with 12 bases between the two ends. Here the CDR3 reads CASNLAKPQYF. The CDR3 bases are TGTGCCAGCAACCTAGCCAAGCCCCAGTACTTC.

V gene TRBV5-1 combines with J gene TRBJ2-1, with a possible D match to TRBD1 (5 bases). The ends were cut back, 6 bases at V and 7 bases at J, with 17 bases in the middle. Germline V lookup: CDR1 SGHRS, CDR2 YFSETQ. The CDR3 covers 14 residues. The CDR3 here is CASTQGRTTNEQFF. The CDR3 nucleotides are TGCGCCAGCACCCAGGGTCGAACGACGAATGAGCAGTTCTTC. Full variable domain (outside the CDR3, taken from reference TRBV5-1 and TRBJ2-1): KAGVTQTPRYLIKTRGQQVTLSCSPISGHRSVSWYQQTPGQGLQFLFEYFSETQRNKGNFPGRFSGRQFSNSRSEMNVSTLELGDSALYLCASTQGRTTNEQFFGPGTRLTVL.

The chain has TRBV5-1 and TRBJ2-7, with D perhaps matching TRBD2 (6 bases). Between the trimmed V and J ends, which lost 5 bases and 2 bases, there was a span of 8 bases. Germline V gene lookup returns CDR1 SGHRS and CDR2 YFSETQ. This CDR3 has 12 amino acids. CDR3 sequence: CASRGGTYEQYF. In nucleotides, the CDR3 is TGCGCCAGCAGGGGGGGTACCTACGAGCAGTACTTC. Full variable domain (rest looked up from reference TRBV5-1 and TRBJ2-7): KAGVTQTPRYLIKTRGQQVTLSCSPISGHRSVSWYQQTPGQGLQFLFEYFSETQRNKGNFPGRFSGRQFSNSRSEMNVSTLELGDSALYLCASRGGTYEQYFGPGTRLTVT.

The J gene is TRBJ1-2, the V gene TRBV28; no firm D call. The CDR3 has 10 residues. Trimming cost V 3 bases and J 8 bases, with 4 bases left between them. The germline CDR1 and CDR2 sequences are MDHEN and SYDVKM. The CDR3 loop reads CASSFRGYTF. Written as DNA, the CDR3 is TGTGCCAGCAGTTTTCGGGGCTACACCTTC.

V and J are TRBV7-8 and TRBJ2-5, with D perhaps matching TRBD2 (5 bases). This CDR3 has 16 residues. Germline V gives CDR1 SGHVS, CDR2 FQNEAQ. Trimming removed 5 bases from V and 1 base from J, with 17 bases in between. The CDR3 loop is CASSTRGLAPQETQYF. In DNA form, the CDR3 reads TGTGCCAGCAGCACACGAGGGCTAGCCCCCCAAGAGACCCAGTACTTC.

Concerning this clone: The junction shows a germline mismatch at one end, possibly a read error. The chain employs TRBV5-4 and TRBJ1-1; D is possibly TRBD1 (6 bases). The CDR3 is 15 amino acids. Germline V gene sequence: CDR1 SGHNT, CDR2 YYREEE (reference sequence). The CDR3 reads CTSSLYEQGNTEAFF. CDR3 in DNA: TGTACCAGCAGCTTATATGAACAGGGTAATACTGAAGCTTTCTTT.

The J gene is TRBJ1-6, the V gene TRBV7-9; possible D gene TRBD1, 5 bases. Germline loops: CDR1 SEHNR, CDR2 FQNEAQ (reference sequence). CDR3 size: 15 residues. Trimming cost V 4 bases and J 8 bases, with 15 bases left between them. The CDR3 DNA sequence: TGTGCCAGCAGCTACTTAGGGCAGGGTGATTCACCCCTCCACTTT. It encodes CASSYLGQGDSPLHF.

The chain couples TRBV7-2 to TRBJ1-1, with D tentatively TRBD1 (5 bases). With 2 bases removed from V and 5 bases from J, the gap between germline ends came to 12 bases. Germline CDR1 is SGHTA and CDR2 is FQGNSA. The CDR3 is 14 residues long. The CDR3 nucleotides are TGTGCCAGCAGCTTAAAGGGGTCAGGAACTGAAGCTTTCTTT. It specifies CASSLKGSGTEAFF.

The rearrangement uses TRBV18 and TRBJ1-5; D possibly corresponds to TRBD1 (6 bases). CDR1 is KGHSH, CDR2 LQKENI, per germline. The CDR3 length is 14 residues. Trimming took off 2 bases at V and 7 bases at J, with 12 bases between the two ends. The CDR3 coding sequence is TGTGCCAGCTCACCAGTACAGGGAGAACAGCCCCAGCATTTT. The encoded protein is CASSPVQGEQPQHF.

This clone showed up just a few times. The chain employs TRBV13 and TRBJ2-3; D gene uncertain. Germline CDR1 and CDR2: PRHDT and FYEKMQ (reference sequence). CDR3 length: 13 amino acids. V dropped 1 base and J dropped 4 bases, with 6 bases sitting between them. Here the CDR3 DNA reads TGTGCCAGCAGCTTAGAAAGCTCAGATACGCAGTATTTT. It yields the protein CASSLESSDTQYF.

The chain combines TRBV29-1 with TRBJ1-1, with D possibly TRBD1 on 6 matching bases. The CDR3 is 11 residues long. Trimming removed 3 bases at V and 10 bases at J, with 12 bases between. Germline values: CDR1 SQVTM, CDR2 ANQGSEA. CDR3 protein: CSVDSGAGAFF. The CDR3 bases are TGCAGCGTTGATTCAGGGGCAGGAGCTTTCTTT.

This chain joins TRBV6-4 and TRBJ2-3; 14 nucleotides agree with TRBD2. Germline assignment: CDR1 MRHNA and CDR2 SNTAGT. The CDR3 loop spans 16 amino acids. Trimming cost V 0 bases and J 4 bases; bases outside gene matches: 0. CDR3 nucleotides: TGTGCCAGCAGTGACTCGACTAGCGGGGGGGCAGATACGCAGTATTTT. Translated: CASSDSTSGGADTQYF.

V and J are TRBV6-4 and TRBJ2-5; D is possibly TRBD2 (5 bases). In germline, CDR1 is MRHNA, CDR2 SNTAGT. CDR3 length: 13 amino acids. Trimming removed 6 bases at V and 4 bases at J, with 12 bases between. CDR3 in DNA: TGTGCCAGCAGCCCGGGAATGGGAGAGACCCAGTACTTC. Protein: CASSPGMGETQYF.

The chain is built from TRBV7-9 and TRBJ2-1, with TRBD2 matching 15 bases. V was clipped by 0 bases and J by 5 bases; unmatched bases: 2. This CDR3 contains 17 residues. The germline V gene encodes CDR1 SEHNR and CDR2 FQNEAQ (reference sequence). This CDR3 reads CASSLAGTSGGNNEQFF. In nucleotides, the CDR3 is TGTGCCAGCAGCTTAGCCGGGACTAGCGGGGGGAACAATGAGCAGTTCTTC. Variable domain in full (rest from reference TRBV7-9 and TRBJ2-1): DTGVSQNPRHKITKRGQNVTFRCDPISEHNRLYWYRQTLGQGPEFLTYFQNEAQLEKSRLLSDRFSAERPKGSFSTLEIQRTEQGDSAMYLCASSLAGTSGGNNEQFFGPGTRLTVL.

The chain uses TRBV5-5 and TRBJ2-1; TRBD2 matches 9 bases. Germline V gives CDR1 SGHKS, CDR2 YYEKEE (reference sequence). This CDR3 has 15 amino acids. The V gene end was trimmed by 3 bases and the J gene end by 6 bases; junction bases not matched to a gene: 7. CDR3 nucleotide sequence: TGTGCCAGCAGCTGGACTAGCGCATTCCTCAATGAGCAGTTCTTC. This sequence encodes CASSWTSAFLNEQFF.